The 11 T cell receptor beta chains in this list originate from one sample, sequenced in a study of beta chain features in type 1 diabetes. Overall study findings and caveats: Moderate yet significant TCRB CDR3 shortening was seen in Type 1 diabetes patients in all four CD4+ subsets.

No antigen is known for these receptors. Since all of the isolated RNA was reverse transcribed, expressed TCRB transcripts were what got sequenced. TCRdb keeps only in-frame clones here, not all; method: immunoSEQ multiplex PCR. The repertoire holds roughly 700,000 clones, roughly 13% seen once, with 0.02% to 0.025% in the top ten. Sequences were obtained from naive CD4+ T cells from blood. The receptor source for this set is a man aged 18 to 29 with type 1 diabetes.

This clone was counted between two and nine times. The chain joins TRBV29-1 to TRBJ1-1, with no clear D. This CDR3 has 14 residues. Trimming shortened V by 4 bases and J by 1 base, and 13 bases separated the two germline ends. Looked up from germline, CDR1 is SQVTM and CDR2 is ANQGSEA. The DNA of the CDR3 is TGCAGCGTTGGGCGGGATTCCGCGAACACTGAAGCTTTCTTT. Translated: CSVGRDSANTEAFF.

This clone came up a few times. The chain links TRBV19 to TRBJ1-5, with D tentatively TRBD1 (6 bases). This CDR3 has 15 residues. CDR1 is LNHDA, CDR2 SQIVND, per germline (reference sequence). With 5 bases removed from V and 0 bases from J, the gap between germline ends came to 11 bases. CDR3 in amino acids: CASSPTGTSNQPQHF. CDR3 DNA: TGTGCCAGTAGTCCCACAGGGACTAGCAATCAGCCCCAGCATTTT.

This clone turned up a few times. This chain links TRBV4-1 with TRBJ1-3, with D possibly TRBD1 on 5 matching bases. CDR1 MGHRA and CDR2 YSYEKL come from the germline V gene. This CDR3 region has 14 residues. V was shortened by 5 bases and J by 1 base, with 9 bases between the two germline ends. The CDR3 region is CASSSGASGNTIYF. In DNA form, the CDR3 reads TGCGCCAGCAGCTCCGGGGCATCTGGAAACACCATATATTTT.

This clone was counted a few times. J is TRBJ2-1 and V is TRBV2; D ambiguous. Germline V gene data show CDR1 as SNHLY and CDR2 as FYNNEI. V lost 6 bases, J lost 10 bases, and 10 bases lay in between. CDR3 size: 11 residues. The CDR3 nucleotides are TGTGCCAGCAGCCCCATGTACGAGCAGTTCTTC. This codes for CASSPMYEQFF.

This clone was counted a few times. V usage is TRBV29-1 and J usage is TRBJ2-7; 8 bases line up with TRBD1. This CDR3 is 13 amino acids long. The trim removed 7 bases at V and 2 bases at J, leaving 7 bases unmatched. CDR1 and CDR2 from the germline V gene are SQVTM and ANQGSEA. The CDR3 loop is CSGSRGLPYEQYF. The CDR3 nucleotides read TGCAGCGGATCCAGGGGGCTTCCCTACGAGCAGTACTTC.

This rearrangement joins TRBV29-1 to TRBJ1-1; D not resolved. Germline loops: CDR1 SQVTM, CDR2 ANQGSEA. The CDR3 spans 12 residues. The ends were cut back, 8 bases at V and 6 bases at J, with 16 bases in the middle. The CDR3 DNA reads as TGCAGCTTCGGAGGTGACGGGTCTGAAGCTTTCTTT. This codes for CSFGGDGSEAFF. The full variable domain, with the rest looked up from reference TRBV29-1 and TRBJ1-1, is SAVISQKPSRDICQRGTSLTIQCQVDSQVTMMFWYRQQPGQSLTLIATANQGSEATYESGFVIDKFPISRPNLTFSTLTVSNMSPEDSSIYLCSFGGDGSEAFFGQGTRLTVV.

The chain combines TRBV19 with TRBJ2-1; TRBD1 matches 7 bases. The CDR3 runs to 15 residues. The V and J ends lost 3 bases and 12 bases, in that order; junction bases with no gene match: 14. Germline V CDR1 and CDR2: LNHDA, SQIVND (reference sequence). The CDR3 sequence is CASSIGTERSDGQFF. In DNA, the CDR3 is TGTGCCAGTAGTATTGGGACAGAGAGGTCCGATGGGCAGTTCTTC.

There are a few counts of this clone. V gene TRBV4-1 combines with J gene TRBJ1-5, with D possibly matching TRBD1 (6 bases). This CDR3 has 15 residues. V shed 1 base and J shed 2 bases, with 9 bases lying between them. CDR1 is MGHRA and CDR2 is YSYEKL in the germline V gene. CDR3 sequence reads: CASSQGRQGNQPQHF. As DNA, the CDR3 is TGCGCCAGCAGCCAAGGAAGACAGGGCAATCAGCCCCAGCATTTT.

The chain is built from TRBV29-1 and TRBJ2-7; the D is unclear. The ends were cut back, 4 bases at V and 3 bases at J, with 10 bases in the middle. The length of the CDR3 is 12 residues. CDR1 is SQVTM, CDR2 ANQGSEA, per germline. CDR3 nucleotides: TGCAGCGTTGCTCCTAGTCACTACGAGCAGTACTTC. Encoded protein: CSVAPSHYEQYF.

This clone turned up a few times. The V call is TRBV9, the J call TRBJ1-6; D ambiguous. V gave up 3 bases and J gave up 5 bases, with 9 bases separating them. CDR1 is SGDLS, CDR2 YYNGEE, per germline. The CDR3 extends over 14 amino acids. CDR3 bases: TGTGCCAGCAGCGGCGAAAGAAATAATTCACCCCTCCACTTT. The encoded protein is CASSGERNNSPLHF. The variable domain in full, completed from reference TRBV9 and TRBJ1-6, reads DSGVTQTPKHLITATGQRVTLRCSPRSGDLSVYWYQQSLDQGLQFLIQYYNGEERAKGNILERFSAQQFPDLHSELNLSSLELGDSALYFCASSGERNNSPLHFGNGTRLTVT.

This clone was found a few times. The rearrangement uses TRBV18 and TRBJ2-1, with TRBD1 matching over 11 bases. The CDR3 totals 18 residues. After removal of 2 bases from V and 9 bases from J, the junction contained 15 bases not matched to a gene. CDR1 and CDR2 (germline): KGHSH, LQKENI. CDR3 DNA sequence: TGTGCCAGCTCACCAATGATATTGGGACAGGGGGGAAAGCGTGAGCAGTTCTTC. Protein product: CASSPMILGQGGKREQFF.